The T cell receptor beta chain under discussion was sequenced for a study of cytomegalovirus exposure and HLA in healthy donors (TCRdb year 2017). Describing the broader study: An earlier analysis of some 550 of the donors reported 250 to 350 Gb of sequence data and around 110 million unique TCR beta sequences from 150 million to 200 million T cells. An early release that covered fewer than 750 HLA-typed donors contained around 300 gigabases of sequencing data and around 80 million unique TCR sequences. Of the 300 to 400 genotyped donors, roughly 80% fell in the genetic ancestry cluster associated with self-reported Caucasian donors. The study aimed to test whether cataloging public T cell receptors could reveal signatures of past pathogen exposure. Using immunosequencing, the study profiled T cell repertoires from about 650 subjects and related those repertoires to cytomegalovirus serostatus. In addition to the first cohort of approximately 650 subjects, a separate validation cohort of 120 different subjects was used. The study combined high-throughput TCR immunosequencing, statistical association of individual TCRs with disease status, and machine learning to predict cytomegalovirus infection status. A later analysis re-analyzed previously published TCR beta repertoires from several hundred donors and added high-resolution HLA genotyping to study TCR occurrence patterns. Rather than drawing on any new phenotypic data, the later analysis identified candidate immune exposures from TCR beta sequences and the way those sequences occurred across donors. In an earlier analysis of 500 to 650 of the donors, high-throughput TCR beta sequencing was used to judge whether each TCR beta V gene segment behaved as functional or pseudogenic. Donor age, sex, ethnicity and CMV serostatus were collected together with the repertoire data. Genome-wide SNP genotypes for about three fifths of the roughly 670 donors were used in a later genetic analysis, which treated that subset as a discovery cohort. All discovery cohort repertoires had been generated using a single sequencing platform. Class I and class II HLA loci were covered by the typing at four-digit resolution. The number of typed donors differed by locus: about 620-640 for A, B, C, DRB1 and DQB1; approximately 530 for DQA1; approximately 600 for DPA1; and 400 to 480 for DPB1. Four to six DR-DQ haplotypes were handled as single units for association and clustering, since linkage in the cohort was strong. Across 398 genotyped donors of the cohort, an average of approximately 220,000 unique TCR beta nucleotide sequences per donor were sequenced, and 15% to 20% of those sequences were non-productive. Overall study outcomes, separate from this receptor: A further reported finding was that TCR beta sequences accurately predicted the HLA-A and HLA-B alleles for most subjects in the first cohort. Some IMGT-functional V segments, including TRBV6-2 and TRBV6-3, could not be distinguished by the 87-base-pair reads and were therefore excluded. For the cohort, immune exposure information was limited to CMV serostatus. Because counts were too low, under 20 rarely observed V segments, including chromosome 9 orphons, were left out of the earlier analysis of approximately 580 of the donors. Most CMV-associated TCR beta chains appeared to be HLA-restricted in a later analysis, and the HLA associations seemed to be driven largely by CMV exposure. While some public TCRs were present in many individuals, most TCR sequences turned up only very rarely across donors. The sequencing pipeline was judged likely to have produced a cluster of highly shared sequence variants as a technical artifact. Assigning TCR associations to individual alleles was difficult when HLA alleles, especially DR and DQ, strongly co-occurred. In a later analysis, several top co-occurrence clusters were reported to appear linked to parvovirus B19, influenza, CMV and Epstein-Barr virus. In a later genetic analysis, fewer N-insertions in productive TCRs were reported among donors in an Asian-associated ancestry cluster than the 666-donor mean. The presence/absence analyses assumed that sequencing depth was roughly uniform across donors, and that assumption may not be true. HLA typing was unavailable for some donors at each locus, so association tests used only the typed subset. This cohort had only TCR beta chains sequenced, and the lack of alpha or paired-chain data limited which features could be detected. In an earlier analysis of 587 of the donors, most TCR beta V segments were observed in productive rearrangements about 87% or about 30% of the time, broadly matching IMGT annotations. A total of 164 TCR beta chains were listed by the study as associated with cytomegalovirus. Compared with equally common non-associated chains, HLA-associated TCR beta chains in a later analysis were more clonally expanded and had lower generation probabilities. In a later analysis, the rate of TCR association differed among HLA loci, with DRB1 alleles having the most associated TCRs and HLA-C alleles having the fewest. According to the authors, the approach could potentially be generalized to other disease states and immunological phenotypes. The classifier was reported to diagnose cytomegalovirus status with high specificity and sensitivity in both the original and validation cohorts. Linkage disequilibrium might explain the correlated functional status among segregating V segments, but an unknown experimental factor could not be excluded. Specific HLA alleles were associated with some 15,000 TCR beta sequences at a false discovery rate of 0.05 in a later analysis. A few of the identified cytomegalovirus-associated TCR beta chains were confirmed in vitro to be specific for cytomegalovirus antigens. An association between a missense DCLRE1C variant and V-gene and J-gene trimming of TCR beta chains was found in a later genetic analysis and replicated in an independent cohort.

The CDR3 spans 20 residues, from the cysteine through the phenylalanine. CDR3 DNA is the only sequence kept; it has 60 bases, read in frame from the first base. For CDR1 and CDR2, the germline V gene lists ENHRY and SYGVKD. V and J are trimmed by 4 bases and 0 bases, and the gene matches miss 19 bases of the junction. In total, around 600 healthy bone marrow donors made up the cohort. Cohort members were all nominally healthy when sampled, although unrecorded immune exposures were likely present. The donor tested CMV seronegative, placing the donor among the 350 or so seronegative members of the cohort. A peripheral blood sample was provided by each donor, and peripheral blood mononuclear cells were used for TCR beta sequencing. Genomic DNA was extracted from the blood cell samples with the Qiagen DNeasy Blood Extraction Kit. Comment on this clone: Its antigen specificity is not known. Per-base quality was not reported, and no clone a single base away is much larger than it.

The protocol used for the library was the immunoSEQ multiplex PCR assay. For the multiplex PCR, a mixture combining 60 forward primers for TCR Vbeta segments and 13 reverse primers for TCR Jbeta segments was used. The CDR3 region of rearranged TCR beta genes was amplified from genomic DNA by a multiplex PCR assay. The amplified TCR beta libraries were sequenced on the Illumina HiSeq System as 87-base-pair reads. The source study handled its data this way. Across the roughly 670 repertoires, a later analysis counted 80 million or so unique TCR beta chains, approximately 12 million of which were shared by at least two donors. Raw reads were error-corrected and collapsed into unique sequences by a nearest-neighbor algorithm in which closely related sequences were merged to remove PCR and sequencing errors. V, D and J gene segments were assigned by aligning CDR3 sequences to IMGT reference sequences. For a sequence to be retained, a match of at least six nucleotides to both a V gene segment and a J gene segment was required. Rearrangements were classified as productive when the CDR3 lacked stop codons and remained in frame with V and J, and all other rearrangements were classified as non-productive. CDR3 was defined according to IMGT convention as the region running from the second conserved V-encoded cysteine to the conserved J-encoded phenylalanine. In an earlier analysis of more than 550 of the donors, sequences lacking an unambiguous match to a single V gene segment were excluded. An earlier analysis of roughly 590 of the donors called V segments functional above 56.7% productive rearrangements and segregating when the between-donor standard deviation exceeded 5%. A statistical classification framework was built to diagnose cytomegalovirus status from the catalog of TCR beta chain sequences. In a later analysis, V and J genes were assigned by comparing TCR nucleotide sequences against IMGT/GENE-DB human TR gene sequences. Using the TCRdist pipeline, a later analysis assigned CDR3 sequences along with most-parsimonious VDJ recombination scenarios. A later analysis defined each TCR beta chain by its CDR3 amino acid sequence plus V-gene family, and excluded reads lacking a unique V-gene family. A later analysis removed 450 to 600 highly shared, low-generation-probability nucleotide sequences to deal with suspected cross-contamination and a sequencing artifact. In a later analysis, a clonal expansion index was calculated for each public chain from normalized within-repertoire ranks of inferred template counts. In a later analysis, generation probabilities were computed with a VDJ recombination model fitted to out-of-frame rearrangements, and the resulting probabilities were checked against IGoR. In a later analysis, TCR-TCR, TCR-HLA and TCR-CMV co-occurrence was scored with hypergeometric tests, and a repertoire-size bias correction was applied to TCR pairs. A later analysis estimated false discovery rates by permuting HLA or CMV assignments 20 times. In a later analysis, co-occurring TCRs were grouped with DBSCAN, and TCRdist sequence similarity was added when clustering was performed within HLA-allele-positive subsets. Repertoires with fewer than 30,000 or more than 120,000 public chains were left out of co-occurrence clustering, as were about 5 repertoires with anomalous nucleotide sharing. TCRdb holds this immuneACCESS table with in-frame rearrangements only. Some clones are missing; in checked studies, unresolved V genes explain under half, and the rest has no known cause. That table furnishes V, J and clone size, whereas the DNA furnished D and trimming. This sample gives roughly 230,000 clones in total; about 93% of them show up just once. The top ten clonotypes cover 1.5% to 2% of the sample.

This receptor was obtained from a girl aged 2 to 9 in good health and CMV-seronegative. The V and J genes are TRBV10-3 and TRBJ2-7; 9 of the junction bases match TRBD2. The sequencing input was PBMCs. The CDR3 sequence is CAISGTVETSGQRGSYEQYF. At the DNA level, the sequence is TGTGCCATCAGTGGGACGGTCGAGACTAGCGGCCAAAGGGGCTCCTACGAGCAGTACTTC.